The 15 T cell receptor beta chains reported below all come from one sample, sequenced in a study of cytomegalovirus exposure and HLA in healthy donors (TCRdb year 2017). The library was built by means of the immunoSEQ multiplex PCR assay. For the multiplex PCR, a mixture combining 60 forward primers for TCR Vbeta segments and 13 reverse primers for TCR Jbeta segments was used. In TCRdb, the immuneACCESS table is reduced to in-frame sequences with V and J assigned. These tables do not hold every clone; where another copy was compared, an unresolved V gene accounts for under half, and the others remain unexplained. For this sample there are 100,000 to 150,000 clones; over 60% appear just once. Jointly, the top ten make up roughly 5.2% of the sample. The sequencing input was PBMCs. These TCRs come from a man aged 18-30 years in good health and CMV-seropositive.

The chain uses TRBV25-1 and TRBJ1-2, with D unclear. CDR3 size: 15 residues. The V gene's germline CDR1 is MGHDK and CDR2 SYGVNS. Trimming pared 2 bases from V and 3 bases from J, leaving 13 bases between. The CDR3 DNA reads TGTGCCAGCAGTGAAGGCCCGGGGTTAGACTATGGCTACACCTTC. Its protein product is CASSEGPGLDYGYTF.

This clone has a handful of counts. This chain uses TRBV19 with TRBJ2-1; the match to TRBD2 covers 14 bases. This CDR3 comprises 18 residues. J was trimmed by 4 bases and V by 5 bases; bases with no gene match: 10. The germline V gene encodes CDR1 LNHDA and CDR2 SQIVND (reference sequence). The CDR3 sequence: CASSPGTSGSTGYNEQFF. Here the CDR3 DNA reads TGTGCCAGTAGTCCCGGGACTAGCGGGAGTACGGGATACAATGAGCAGTTCTTC.

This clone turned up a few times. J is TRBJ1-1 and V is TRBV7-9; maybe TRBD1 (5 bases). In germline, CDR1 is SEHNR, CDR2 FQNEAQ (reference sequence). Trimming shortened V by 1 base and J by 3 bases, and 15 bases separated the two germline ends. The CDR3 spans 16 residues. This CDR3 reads CASSLVSSPGDTEAFF. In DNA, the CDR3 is TGTGCCAGCAGCTTAGTCTCATCCCCGGGGGACACTGAAGCTTTCTTT.

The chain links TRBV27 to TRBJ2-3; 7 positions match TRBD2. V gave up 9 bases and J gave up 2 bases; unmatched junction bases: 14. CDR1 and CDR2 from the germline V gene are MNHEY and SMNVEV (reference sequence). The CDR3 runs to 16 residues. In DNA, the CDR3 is TGTGCCAGTGGACGTCTAGCGGAGGGTCTCACAGATACGCAGTATTTT. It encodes CASGRLAEGLTDTQYF.

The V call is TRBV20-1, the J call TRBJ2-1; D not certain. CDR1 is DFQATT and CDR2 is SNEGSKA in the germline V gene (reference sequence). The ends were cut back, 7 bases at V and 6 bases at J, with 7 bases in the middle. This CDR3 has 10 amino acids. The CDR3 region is CSVSVNEQFF. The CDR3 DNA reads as TGCAGTGTGAGTGTCAATGAGCAGTTCTTC.

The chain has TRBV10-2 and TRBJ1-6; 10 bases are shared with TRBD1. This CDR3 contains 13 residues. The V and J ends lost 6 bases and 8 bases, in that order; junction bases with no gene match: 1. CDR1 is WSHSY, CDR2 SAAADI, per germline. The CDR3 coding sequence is TGCGCCAGCAGAGGACAGGGGGATTCACCCCTCCACTTT. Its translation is CASRGQGDSPLHF.

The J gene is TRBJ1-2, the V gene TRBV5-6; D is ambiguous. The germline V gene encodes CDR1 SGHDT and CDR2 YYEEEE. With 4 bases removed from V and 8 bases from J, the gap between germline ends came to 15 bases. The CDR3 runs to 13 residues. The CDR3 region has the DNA TGTGCCAGCAGCCTTGGCTCGGGTGGAGGCTACACCTTC. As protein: CASSLGSGGGYTF.

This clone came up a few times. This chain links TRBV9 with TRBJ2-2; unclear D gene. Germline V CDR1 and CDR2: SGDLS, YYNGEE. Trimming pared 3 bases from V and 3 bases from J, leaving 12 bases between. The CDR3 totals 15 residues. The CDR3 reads CASSAPERDTGELFF. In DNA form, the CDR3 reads TGTGCCAGCAGCGCCCCTGAAAGAGACACCGGGGAGCTGTTTTTT.

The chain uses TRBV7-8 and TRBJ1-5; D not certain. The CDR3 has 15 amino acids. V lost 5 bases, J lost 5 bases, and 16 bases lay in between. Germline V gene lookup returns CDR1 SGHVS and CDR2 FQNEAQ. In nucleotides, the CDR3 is TGTGCCAGCAGCACACGGACCGGGGTAGATCAGCCCCAGCATTTT. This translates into CASSTRTGVDQPQHF.

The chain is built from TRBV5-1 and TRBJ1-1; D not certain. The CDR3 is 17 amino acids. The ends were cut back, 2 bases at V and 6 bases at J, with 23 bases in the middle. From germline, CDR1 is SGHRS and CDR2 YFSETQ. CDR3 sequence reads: CASSFTLQQPVTAEAFF. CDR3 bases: TGCGCCAGCAGCTTTACCCTCCAACAGCCCGTGACGGCTGAAGCTTTCTTT.

The CDR3 is CASSPRHGSGQPQHF. CDR3 DNA sequence: TGTGCCAGCAGTCCGAGACACGGTTCTGGGCAGCCCCAGCATTTT. V gene TRBV6-4 combines with J gene TRBJ1-5; D uncertain. The V and J ends lost 5 bases and 7 bases respectively, with 18 bases between them. The CDR3 contains 15 residues. Looked up from germline, CDR1 is MRHNA and CDR2 is SNTAGT.

The CDR3 is CASSRAPGYTEAFF. CDR3 nucleotides: TGTGCCAGCAGCCGGGCCCCGGGGTACACTGAAGCTTTCTTT. The chain links TRBV28 to TRBJ1-1; D gene unclear. V was trimmed by 6 bases and J by 3 bases, leaving 14 bases between them. The CDR3 is 14 residues long. Germline assignment: CDR1 MDHEN and CDR2 SYDVKM.

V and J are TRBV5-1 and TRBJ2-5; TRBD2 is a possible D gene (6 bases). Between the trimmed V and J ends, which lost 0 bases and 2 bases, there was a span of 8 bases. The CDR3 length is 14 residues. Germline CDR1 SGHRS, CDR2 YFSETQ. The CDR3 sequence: CASSLVGGQETQYF. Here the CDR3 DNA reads TGCGCCAGCAGCTTGGTTGGGGGGCAAGAGACCCAGTACTTC.

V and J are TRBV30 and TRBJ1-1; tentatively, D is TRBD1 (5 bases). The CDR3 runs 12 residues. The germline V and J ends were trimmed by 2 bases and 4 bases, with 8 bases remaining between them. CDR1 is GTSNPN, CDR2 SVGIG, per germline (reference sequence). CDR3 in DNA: TGTGCCTGGAGTAAGGGGCCCACTGAAGCTTTCTTT. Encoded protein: CAWSKGPTEAFF.

CDR3 nucleotides: TGTGCCAGCAGCGTAGAAACGGGCGGAGGAGAGACCCAGTACTTC. This encodes CASSVETGGGETQYF. The J gene is TRBJ2-5, the V gene TRBV9, with D possibly TRBD2 on 5 matching bases. The CDR3 runs 15 residues. Looked up from germline, CDR1 is SGDLS and CDR2 is YYNGEE. V lost 0 bases, J lost 4 bases, and 13 bases lay in between. The variable domain in full, completed from reference TRBV9 and TRBJ2-5, reads DSGVTQTPKHLITATGQRVTLRCSPRSGDLSVYWYQQSLDQGLQFLIQYYNGEERAKGNILERFSAQQFPDLHSELNLSSLELGDSALYFCASSVETGGGETQYFGPGTRLLVL.